Listed below are T cell receptor beta chains from one sample, sequenced in a study of technical replicates of blood from several donors. Sequencing used immunoSEQ multiplex PCR; TCRdb keeps in-frame clones, though not all of them. The sample shows tens of thousands of clones, about 94% of them seen only once. Sequencing was carried out using PBMCs. Receptor source: a human donor in good health. Some clones in this sample may be carry-over from other donors' samples. Each CDR3 is given with its conserved first and last residue. D genes are given only for firm matches. Some rows mark clone size as missing; the rest say once, few, many or name a class of expanded clone.

length	size	V	D	J	DNA	CDR3
16	.	TRBV5-1	TRBD2	TRBJ2-5	TGCGCCAGCAGCTCCGATAGCGGGAGGTACCAAGAGACCCAGTACTTC	CASSSDSGRYQETQYF
13	.	TRBV19	.	TRBJ2-7	TGTGCCAGTAGCACTAGTGTAATGCACGAGCAGTACTTC	CASSTSVMHEQYF
12	.	TRBV6-5	.	TRBJ1-3	TGTGCCAGCAGAGCCTCGGGAAACACCATATATTTT	CASRASGNTIYF
17	.	TRBV7-9	.	TRBJ1-2	TGTGCCAGCAGCTCAAAAACAAGGAGGGGAGATCACTATGGCTACACCTTC	CASSSKTRRGDHYGYTF
15	.	TRBV2	TRBD2	TRBJ2-3	TGTGCCACCTTAAGGGGGACTAGCCCCTCAGATACGCAGTATTTT	CATLRGTSPSDTQYF
17	.	TRBV4-3	TRBD2	TRBJ2-5	TGCGCCAGCAGCCAAGACCCTAGCGGGGGGGCCGGGGAGACCCAGTACTTC	CASSQDPSGGAGETQYF
17	.	TRBV7-9	.	TRBJ2-1	TGTGCCAGCAGCTTAGGCGGTTGGGACTTATCCTACAATGAGCAGTTCTTC	CASSLGGWDLSYNEQFF
15	.	TRBV6-4	.	TRBJ2-1	TGTGCCAGCAGTAGCGACGCCGGAGGGCAGGGTGAGCAGTTCTTC	CASSSDAGGQGEQFF
16	few	TRBV15	.	TRBJ2-1	TGTGCCACCAGCAATCCAGGCGGGGGCCGTTACCATGAGCAGTTCTTC	CATSNPGGGRYHEQFF
15	.	TRBV7-9	TRBD1	TRBJ1-6	TGTGCCAGCAGCTTATCGGGACAGGGGGATTCACCCCTCCACTTT	CASSLSGQGDSPLHF
15	.	TRBV7-2	TRBD2	TRBJ2-1	TGTGCCAGCAGCGTCACTAGCGGCACCTACAATGAGCAGTTCTTC	CASSVTSGTYNEQFF
15	once	TRBV30	TRBD2	TRBJ2-7	TGTGCCTGGAGCGACCTAGCGGGAGCCCCCTACGAGCAGTACTTC	CAWSDLAGAPYEQYF
13	.	TRBV18	.	TRBJ2-1	TGTGCCAGCTCACCTATCGAGTCCAATGAGCAGTTCTTC	CASSPIESNEQFF
15	.	TRBV7-8	.	TRBJ2-1	TGTGCCAGCAGCTTTTATGACTTCGGGGACAATGAGCAGTTCTTC	CASSFYDFGDNEQFF
14	.	TRBV11-2	.	TRBJ2-7	TGTGCCAGCAGCTTCGGGTCCCTTGACTACGAGCAGTACTTC	CASSFGSLDYEQYF
16	.	TRBV5-1	.	TRBJ2-6	TGCGCCAGCAGCTTGGGACTCAGCTCTGGGGCCAACGTCCTGACTTTC	CASSLGLSSGANVLTF
16	.	TRBV4-2	.	TRBJ1-2	TGTGCCAGCAGCCAGACCCCCGAGGCCCTTAACTATGGCTACACCTTC	CASSQTPEALNYGYTF
15	.	TRBV9	.	TRBJ2-5	TGTGCCAGCAGCGGGGATGGGGGAGGCAGAGAGACCCAGTACTTC	CASSGDGGGRETQYF
15	once	TRBV5-6	.	TRBJ1-5	TGTGCCAGCAGCCCGAAGGGGCAGAGCAATCAGCCCCAGCATTTT	CASSPKGQSNQPQHF
13	.	TRBV18	TRBD1	TRBJ2-1	TGTGCCAGCTCGCTTTCACAGGGGCGTGAGCAGTTCTTC	CASSLSQGREQFF
15	.	TRBV2	.	TRBJ2-3	TGTGCCAGCACCGAAGGGGGACTACCCCCGAGGGCGCAGTATTTT	CASTEGGLPPRAQYF
18	.	TRBV4-3	TRBD2	TRBJ2-1	TGCGCCAGCAGCCAAGTTGTGGGAGGGCAGTACGGCTACAATGAGCAGTTCTTC	CASSQVVGGQYGYNEQFF
17	.	TRBV15	.	TRBJ1-5	TGTGCCACCAGCATCCTTGCAGGGCCGTACTCCAATCAGCCCCAGCATTTT	CATSILAGPYSNQPQHF
15	.	TRBV7-2	.	TRBJ2-1	TGTGCCAGCAGCTTAGCGGGGGGACCCAACAATGAGCAGTTCTTC	CASSLAGGPNNEQFF
13	.	TRBV7-2	.	TRBJ1-2	TGTGCCAGCAGCTTAGGACAGCAGGATGGCTACACCTTC	CASSLGQQDGYTF
16	.	TRBV7-8	TRBD2	TRBJ2-3	TGTGCCAGCAGCTTCACACTAGCGGGCCCCACAGATACGCAGTATTTT	CASSFTLAGPTDTQYF
18	.	TRBV11-2	TRBD2	TRBJ2-3	TGTGCCAGCAGCCGCGCGGGGACTAGCGGGAGGCGCGCAGATACGCAGTATTTT	CASSRAGTSGRRADTQYF
15	.	TRBV5-1	TRBD1	TRBJ2-1	TGCGCCAGCAGCTTGGGGGACAGGGGTTCGGATGAGCAGTTCTTC	CASSLGDRGSDEQFF
14	once	TRBV30	TRBD2	TRBJ2-1	TGTGCCTGGGGCCCTAGCGGAGTTCACAATGAGCAGTTCTTC	CAWGPSGVHNEQFF
21	.	TRBV5-1	TRBD1	TRBJ1-3	TGCGCCAGCAGCTTGCTCCACTATGGGGGACAGGTCGTAAACTCTGGAAACACCATATATTTT	CASSLLHYGGQVVNSGNTIYF
14	once	TRBV2	.	TRBJ2-3	TGTGCCAGCAGTGAAGGGCTGGGCACAGATACGCAGTATTTT	CASSEGLGTDTQYF
16	.	TRBV5-4	TRBD1	TRBJ1-6	TGTGCCAGCAGCACGAGGAACAGGGGACGGAGTTCACCCCTCCACTTT	CASSTRNRGRSSPLHF
14	.	TRBV18	.	TRBJ2-7	TGTGCCAGCTCACCAACAGCGGCGGCCTACGAGCAGTACTTC	CASSPTAAAYEQYF
12	.	TRBV11-3	.	TRBJ2-3	TGTGCCAGCAGCGGAGCCACAGATACGCAGTATTTT	CASSGATDTQYF
15	.	TRBV7-7	TRBD2	TRBJ2-5	TGTGCCAGCAGCGCCGGGCCGGGAGGAAGAGAGACCCAGTACTTC	CASSAGPGGRETQYF
15	.	TRBV5-1	.	TRBJ2-5	TGCGCCAGCAGCTTGGCCCACAGCTACCAAGAGACCCAGTACTTC	CASSLAHSYQETQYF
17	.	TRBV5-1	TRBD1	TRBJ2-2	TGCGCCAGCAGCGCGCCGGGACAGGGGGCTGTCACCGGGGAGCTGTTTTTT	CASSAPGQGAVTGELFF
13	.	TRBV13	.	TRBJ1-1	TGTGCCAGCAGCTCGGGACACTACACTGAAGCTTTCTTT	CASSSGHYTEAFF
15	.	TRBV4-2	TRBD1	TRBJ1-4	TGTGCCAGCAGCCGACCGGGACAGACTAATGAAAAACTGTTTTTT	CASSRPGQTNEKLFF
17	.	TRBV7-9	.	TRBJ1-4	TGTGCCAGCAGCTTATTGTCCTTGGGGGCGACTAATGAAAAACTGTTTTTT	CASSLLSLGATNEKLFF
15	.	TRBV6-5	TRBD1	TRBJ1-1	TGTGCCAGCAGTTATCAGGGACAGATGAACACTGAAGCTTTCTTT	CASSYQGQMNTEAFF
15	.	TRBV11-2	.	TRBJ2-3	TGTGCCAGCAGTCCCGGGGGATTCGGCACAGATACGCAGTATTTT	CASSPGGFGTDTQYF
14	.	TRBV7-8	.	TRBJ1-2	TGTGCCAGCAGCTATAGCCGGGACACCTATGGCTACACCTTC	CASSYSRDTYGYTF
16	.	TRBV30	.	TRBJ1-6	TGTGCCTGGAGTGTGACGGGGGGCGCGGGTAATTCACCCCTCCACTTT	CAWSVTGGAGNSPLHF
13	.	TRBV4-1	.	TRBJ2-5	TGCGCCAGCAGCTTGGCCCCGCTGGAGACCCAGTACTTC	CASSLAPLETQYF
15	.	TRBV4-1	.	TRBJ2-7	TGCGCCAGCAGCCAAGGCCCGGGGTCCGCCTACGAGCAGTACTTC	CASSQGPGSAYEQYF
15	.	TRBV10-3	.	TRBJ2-7	TGTGCCATCAGTGAGTCGATGGCAGGGGGAGGCGAGCAGTACTTC	CAISESMAGGGEQYF
16	.	TRBV4-2	.	TRBJ1-5	TGTGCCAGCAGCCAAGGAATGGGGAGGAGCAATCAGCCCCAGCATTTT	CASSQGMGRSNQPQHF
15	.	TRBV30	.	TRBJ2-3	TGTGCCTGGAGTTTTACTAGCAGACACACAGATACGCAGTATTTT	CAWSFTSRHTDTQYF
15	.	TRBV18	TRBD1	TRBJ1-1	TGTGCCAGCTCACGTCAGGGGGCGCGGAGCACTGAAGCTTTCTTT	CASSRQGARSTEAFF
19	.	TRBV4-3	TRBD2	TRBJ2-7	TGCGCCAGCAGCCAATCGCCGAGACTAGCGGGAGGGATTTCCTACGAGCAGTACTTC	CASSQSPRLAGGISYEQYF
14	.	TRBV10-3	TRBD1	TRBJ1-6	TGTGCCATCAGGAAAGACAGGGGAAGTTCACCCCTCCACTTT	CAIRKDRGSSPLHF
13	.	TRBV9	.	TRBJ2-7	TGTGCCAGCAGCGTAGACTTCTCCTACGAGCAGTACTTC	CASSVDFSYEQYF
13	.	TRBV11-2	.	TRBJ2-7	TGTGCCAGCAGCTTAACCGGGTCGGGCGAGCAGTACTTC	CASSLTGSGEQYF
14	.	TRBV25-1	.	TRBJ2-3	TGTGCCAGCAGTGAAGGGGCAGGGGGGAATACGCAGTATTTT	CASSEGAGGNTQYF